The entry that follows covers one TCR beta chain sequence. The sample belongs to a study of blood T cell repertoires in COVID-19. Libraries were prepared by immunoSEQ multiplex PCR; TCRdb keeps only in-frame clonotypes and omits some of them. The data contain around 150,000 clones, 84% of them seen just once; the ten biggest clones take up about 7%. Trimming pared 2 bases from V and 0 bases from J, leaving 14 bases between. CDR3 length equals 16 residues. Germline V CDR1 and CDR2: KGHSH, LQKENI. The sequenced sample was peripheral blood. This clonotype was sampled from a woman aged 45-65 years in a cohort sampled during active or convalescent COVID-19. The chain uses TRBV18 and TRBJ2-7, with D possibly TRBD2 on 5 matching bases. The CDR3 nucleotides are TGTGCCAGCTCACCAAGAGTCTCCGGGAACTCCTACGAGCAGTACTTC. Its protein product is CASSPRVSGNSYEQYF.